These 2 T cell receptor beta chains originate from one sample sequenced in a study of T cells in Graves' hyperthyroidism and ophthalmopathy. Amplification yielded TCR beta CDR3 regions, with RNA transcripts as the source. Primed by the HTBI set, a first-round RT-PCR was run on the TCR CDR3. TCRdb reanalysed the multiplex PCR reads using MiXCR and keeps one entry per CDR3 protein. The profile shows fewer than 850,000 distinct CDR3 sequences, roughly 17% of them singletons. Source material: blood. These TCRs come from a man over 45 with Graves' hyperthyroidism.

DNA for the CDR3: TGTGCCAGCAGCTCGCCTTGGGACCTTTCTGGAAACACCATATATTTT. This encodes CASSSPWDLSGNTIYF. This sequence joins TRBV7-2 and TRBJ1-3; tentatively, D is TRBD1 (5 bases). Trimming stripped 4 bases from V and 1 base from J, with 14 bases between. The CDR3 totals 16 residues. Germline V gives CDR1 SGHTA, CDR2 FQGNSA.

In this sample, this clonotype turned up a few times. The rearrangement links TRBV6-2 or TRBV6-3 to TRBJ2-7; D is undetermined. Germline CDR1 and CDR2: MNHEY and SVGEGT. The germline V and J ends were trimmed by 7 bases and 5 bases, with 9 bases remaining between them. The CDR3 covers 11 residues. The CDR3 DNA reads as TGTGCCAGCACCTACACGAACGAGCAGTACTTC. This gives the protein CASTYTNEQYF.